A single sample is the source of the 27 T cell receptor beta chains below, sequenced in a study of technical replicates of blood from several donors. The data were produced by immunoSEQ multiplex PCR, yet TCRdb's version contains in-frame clones alone and is incomplete. This table holds some 85,000 clones, about 96% found once. Sequencing was carried out using T cells isolated from PBMCs. These receptor sequences come from a human donor in good health.

The V call is TRBV4-1, the J call TRBJ2-7; D is possibly TRBD2 (5 bases). Trimming left V 0 bases short and J 7 bases short, with 13 bases between. Germline CDR1 and CDR2: MGHRA and YSYEKL. This CDR3 has 14 residues. This CDR3 reads CASSQDPGRREQYF. The DNA for the CDR3 is TGCGCCAGCAGCCAAGACCCGGGAAGGAGGGAGCAGTACTTC.

The chain employs TRBV4-3 and TRBJ2-3, with TRBD2 as a possible D gene (6 bases). The V end lost 0 bases, the J end lost 6 bases, and 13 bases lay between the germline ends. The CDR3 totals 15 residues. Germline values: CDR1 LGHNA, CDR2 YSLEER. As DNA, the CDR3 is TGCGCCAGCAGCCAAGATCGTCGCGGGAAGGATACGCAGTATTTT. It specifies CASSQDRRGKDTQYF.

The chain joins TRBV4-2 to TRBJ2-2; D may be TRBD2 (6 bases). V lost 0 bases and J lost 1, with 12 bases in between. CDR3 length equals 17 residues. CDR1 LGHNA and CDR2 YNFKEQ come from the germline V gene. Written as DNA, the CDR3 is TGTGCCAGCAGCCAAGATTCGCCTAGCGTGAACACCGGGGAGCTGTTTTTT. Protein: CASSQDSPSVNTGELFF.

This CDR3 is CASSLAGGFTYEQYF. The CDR3 DNA is TGTGCCAGCAGCTTAGCTGGCGGGTTTACCTACGAGCAGTACTTC. V usage is TRBV7-2 and J usage is TRBJ2-7, with a weak D call TRBD2 (5 bases). Germline loops: CDR1 SGHTA, CDR2 FQGNSA. The CDR3 contains 15 residues. The ends were cut back, 0 bases at V and 2 bases at J, with 11 bases in the middle.

This rearrangement joins TRBV5-1 to TRBJ1-1; D not certain. There are 15 residues in the CDR3. Trimming took off 0 bases at V and 7 bases at J, with 16 bases between the two ends. From germline, CDR1 is SGHRS and CDR2 YFSETQ. The CDR3 DNA is TGCGCCAGCAGCTTGGTCCCCTCCCAGACAAATGAAGCTTTCTTT. This encodes CASSLVPSQTNEAFF.

The chain carries TRBV6-1 and TRBJ1-2; TRBD1 might be the D (6 bases). The CDR3 sequence is 19 residues long. Trimming shortened V by 3 bases and J by 0 bases, and 23 bases separated the two germline ends. CDR1 is MNHNS and CDR2 is SASEGT in the germline V gene. The CDR3 loop reads CASSDLYSGQTQANYGYTF. The CDR3 region has the DNA TGTGCCAGCAGTGACCTCTATTCTGGACAGACCCAAGCTAACTATGGCTACACCTTC.

V gene TRBV9 combines with J gene TRBJ2-2; a possible D gene is TRBD2 (5 bases). The germline V and J ends were trimmed by 2 bases and 3 bases, with 11 bases remaining between them. CDR1 is SGDLS and CDR2 is YYNGEE in the germline V gene. CDR3 length: 15 residues. In DNA form, the CDR3 reads TGTGCCAGCAGCGTGGGAACTAGTGACACCGGGGAGCTGTTTTTT. Translation gives CASSVGTSDTGELFF.

This clone was seen a few times. This chain connects TRBV4-1 to TRBJ2-3; TRBD1 agrees at 7 bases. V gave up 0 bases and J gave up 2 bases; unmatched junction bases: 5. The CDR3 is made up of 16 amino acids. Germline CDR1 reads MGHRA; CDR2 reads YSYEKL. The CDR3 bases are TGCGCCAGCAGCCAAGATCAGACAGGGACCACAGATACGCAGTATTTT. Translated: CASSQDQTGTTDTQYF.

V and J are TRBV25-1 and TRBJ1-2; D possibly corresponds to TRBD1 (5 bases). The V and J ends lost 1 base and 2 bases respectively, with 8 bases between them. The germline gives CDR1 MGHDK, CDR2 SYGVNS. The CDR3 has 14 residues. The DNA for the CDR3 is TGTGCCAGCAGTGAATTGGGGCAAAACTATGGCTACACCTTC. As protein: CASSELGQNYGYTF.

The chain carries TRBV2 and TRBJ2-7, with TRBD2 matching 8 bases. Germline V gene lookup returns CDR1 SNHLY and CDR2 FYNNEI. The CDR3 spans 18 residues. The V segment lost 9 bases and the J segment 0 bases; nucleotides outside the gene matches: 19. The CDR3 is CASLTRGLREDSSYEQYF. The CDR3 DNA sequence: TGTGCCAGTCTAACCCGGGGATTGCGGGAGGACAGCTCCTACGAGCAGTACTTC.

The V call is TRBV5-1, the J call TRBJ2-1, with 9 positions matching TRBD2. The CDR3 totals 15 residues. Germline CDR1 is SGHRS and CDR2 is YFSETQ. V was clipped by 7 bases and J by 7 bases; unmatched bases: 12. The CDR3 DNA sequence: TGCGCCAGCGGAGTTATAGCGGGAGAGGGAAATGAGCAGTTCTTC. Its protein is CASGVIAGEGNEQFF.

This chain uses TRBV5-6 with TRBJ2-1; 8 bases are a match to TRBD2. Germline values: CDR1 SGHDT, CDR2 YYEEEE. This CDR3 is built from 17 residues. V dropped 3 bases and J dropped 0; count of bases not matched to a gene: 8. DNA of the CDR3: TGTGCCAGCAGCTCTTTAGGCCTAGCGGGCTCCTACAATGAGCAGTTCTTC. Amino acid sequence: CASSSLGLAGSYNEQFF.

This clone turned up a few times. The V call is TRBV19, the J call TRBJ1-1; D not certain. Germline values: CDR1 LNHDA, CDR2 SQIVND (reference sequence). V was cut by 5 bases and J by 1 base, with 11 bases left in between. This CDR3 is 14 amino acids long. The CDR3 coding sequence is TGTGCCAGTAGTTATAGGGAGTCGAACACTGAAGCTTTCTTT. Translated: CASSYRESNTEAFF.

The chain recombines TRBV7-9 with TRBJ2-1; 8 bases align to TRBD1. Germline V lookup: CDR1 SEHNR, CDR2 FQNEAQ (reference sequence). This CDR3 has 15 residues. The J segment lost 1 base and the V segment lost 1 base, leaving 0 bases of the junction unmatched. The CDR3: CASSLGQGSYNEQFF. CDR3 DNA: TGTGCCAGCAGCTTAGGACAGGGGTCCTACAATGAGCAGTTCTTC.

The rearrangement links TRBV5-6 to TRBJ1-2; D is ambiguous. Per germline, CDR1 SGHDT and CDR2 YYEEEE. This CDR3 is 9 amino acids long. For the CDR3, the DNA is TGTGCGCTCTGGCGGGGCTACACCTTC. As protein: CALWRGYTF.

The chain uses TRBV7-2 and TRBJ1-1; TRBD1 might be the D (5 bases). CDR3 length: 17 amino acids. V was clipped by 1 base and J by 4 bases, with 19 bases between them. The germline gives CDR1 SGHTA, CDR2 FQGNSA. The CDR3 spells CASSLDWVRAAVTEAFF. As DNA, the CDR3 is TGTGCCAGCAGCTTAGATTGGGTCAGGGCTGCGGTCACTGAAGCTTTCTTT.

This clone was picked up one time. This chain connects TRBV4-2 to TRBJ2-7, with TRBD2 matching 8 bases. V trimming: 5 bases; J trimming: 3 bases; junction bases outside the gene matches: 12. In germline, CDR1 is LGHNA, CDR2 YNFKEQ. This CDR3 has 16 amino acids. CDR3 sequence reads: CASSTFPSGSNYEQYF. The CDR3 region has the DNA TGTGCCAGCAGCACATTCCCCAGCGGGAGTAACTACGAGCAGTACTTC.

The rearrangement uses TRBV9 and TRBJ2-3; tentatively, D is TRBD2 (5 bases). Per germline, CDR1 SGDLS and CDR2 YYNGEE. V shed 0 bases and J shed 4 bases, with 15 bases lying between them. CDR3 length equals 16 residues. CDR3 sequence: CASSVVVSGLADTQYF. The CDR3 DNA reads TGTGCCAGCAGCGTAGTTGTAAGCGGTTTAGCAGATACGCAGTATTTT.

The chain has TRBV6-6 and TRBJ1-1; no definite D call. This CDR3 has 10 residues. Per germline, CDR1 MNHNY and CDR2 SVGAGI (reference sequence). V gave up 8 bases and J gave up 2 bases, with 3 bases separating them. CDR3 sequence (DNA): TGTGCCAGCTATAACACTGAAGCTTTCTTT. Residues: CASYNTEAFF.

The V and J genes are TRBV11-2 and TRBJ2-1; 12 nucleotides match TRBD1. This CDR3 is 14 amino acids long. Germline V gives CDR1 SGHAT, CDR2 FQNNGV. With V trimmed by 5 bases and J by 9 bases, 5 bases remained unmatched. CDR3: CASSRGTGGVEQFF. In DNA form, the CDR3 reads TGTGCCAGCAGCCGGGGGACAGGGGGCGTTGAGCAGTTCTTC.

V is TRBV5-4 and J is TRBJ1-1; D unclear. V was shortened by 1 base and J by 1 base, with 5 bases between the two germline ends. CDR1 is SGHNT and CDR2 is YYREEE in the germline V gene (reference sequence). This CDR3 contains 13 residues. The CDR3 here is CASSLRENTEAFF. The CDR3 nucleotides are TGTGCCAGCAGCTTGCGGGAGAACACTGAAGCTTTCTTT.

This clone has only one observation. J is TRBJ1-4 and V is TRBV9; 7 bases map to TRBD1. V dropped 0 bases and J dropped 6; count of bases not matched to a gene: 11. The CDR3 is 17 amino acids. Germline CDR1 reads SGDLS; CDR2 reads YYNGEE. As DNA, the CDR3 is TGTGCCAGCAGCGTAGACACAGGGGCTGGTGTTTATGAAAAACTGTTTTTT. This gives the protein CASSVDTGAGVYEKLFF.

The CDR3 DNA follows: TGTGCCAGCAGCGAGAGCACTAGCGGGAGAAACGAGCAGTACTTC. Protein product: CASSESTSGRNEQYF. This chain joins TRBV11-2 and TRBJ2-7, with TRBD2 matching over 11 bases. CDR3 length equals 15 residues. Per the germline V gene, CDR1 is SGHAT and CDR2 is FQNNGV. Germline trimming cut 5 bases from V and 5 bases from J; bases unmatched to any gene: 8.

The count of this clone is one. The CDR3 loop reads CASSEEGAGWKYGYTF. CDR3 in DNA: TGTGCCAGCAGTGAAGAGGGGGCGGGATGGAAGTATGGCTACACCTTC. This chain links TRBV6-1 with TRBJ1-2, with 7 bases identical to TRBD1. The V gene's germline CDR1 is MNHNS and CDR2 SASEGT. This CDR3 contains 16 residues. V gave up 1 base and J gave up 5 bases; unmatched junction bases: 10.

V is TRBV7-3 and J is TRBJ2-5; TRBD1 is a possible D gene (6 bases). Trimming removed 5 bases from V and 5 bases from J, with 18 bases in between. Germline values: CDR1 SGHTA, CDR2 FQGTGA. The CDR3 loop spans 15 amino acids. CDR3 nucleotides: TGTGCCAGCAGCCTAGGGGACAATATGTTGGAGACCCAGTACTTC. Translated, it gives CASSLGDNMLETQYF.

This sequence joins TRBV5-1 and TRBJ1-4; unclear D gene. Between the trimmed V and J ends, which lost 0 bases and 4 bases, there was a span of 10 bases. In germline, CDR1 is SGHRS, CDR2 YFSETQ. The CDR3 covers 15 residues. The CDR3 DNA reads as TGCGCCAGCAGCTTGGAACGGAGCCTTAATGAAAAACTGTTTTTT. Translating gives CASSLERSLNEKLFF.

The rearrangement links TRBV9 to TRBJ2-7; 9 bases map to TRBD1. V lost 0 bases, J lost 7 bases, and 8 bases stayed unmatched. Looked up from germline, CDR1 is SGDLS and CDR2 is YYNGEE. This CDR3 is built from 15 residues. The chain's CDR3 is CASSVGTGAMEEQYF. Here the CDR3 DNA reads TGTGCCAGCAGCGTAGGGACAGGGGCAATGGAAGAGCAGTACTTC.